This T cell receptor (beta chain) appears in the sequencing data of a study of cytomegalovirus exposure and HLA in healthy donors. On the study more broadly: The approximately 130 validation repertoires matched the 666 first-cohort repertoires in platform, a later analysis reported.

Clones were read by immunoSEQ multiplex PCR, and TCRdb kept only the in-frame ones, dropping some. Seen here are 150,000 to 200,000 clones, roughly 80% observed once, and the top ten hold around 2.5%. The CDR3 runs to 18 residues. The V and J ends lost 3 bases and 4 bases, in that order; junction bases with no gene match: 10. CDR1 is SGHNT, CDR2 YENEEA, per germline. General study findings and limits: A subsequent analysis found that TCR clusters from the first cohort also tended to co-occur in the 110 or so validation repertoires, with about 94% of cluster scores above 0. Among TCR sequences, most were rare, though some public TCRs appeared in many donors.

This clone was seen once. Its antigen is unidentified. V gene TRBV11-3 combines with J gene TRBJ2-2; TRBD1 aligns across 11 bases. The clonotype originates from a man aged 25-45 years in good health and CMV-seropositive. What was sequenced was PBMCs. CDR3 bases: TGTGCCAGCAGCTTGGTCGGGCCGGGACAGGGGGGCACCGGGGAGCTGTTTTTT. It encodes CASSLVGPGQGGTGELFF.